One sample yielded the 23 T cell receptor beta chains listed below, sequenced in a study of tumor-infiltrating lymphocytes in primary liver carcinoma. It was from roughly 20-30 mg of unsorted bulk tissue that RNA and DNA were co-extracted. Using a constant-region primer together with ProtoScript II reverse transcriptase, TCR beta cDNA was made from roughly 520 ng of total RNA. Nested multiplex PCR, run for three rounds with slightly modified ARM-PCR, yielded TCR beta libraries. With TRBV1-TRBV30 forward primers and a C-beta reverse primer, the first two PCR rounds were run for about 10 cycles each. TCRdb passed the multiplex PCR reads through MiXCR, listing each CDR3 protein once. The sample lists tens of thousands of distinct CDR3 sequences, around 71% seen once, with 30% to 40% in the top ten. The sample was liver tumor tissue from sampling region 3. Subset indicated: tumor region T3, left-lateral pole. These receptors were obtained from a woman aged 25 to 39 with primary liver carcinoma and hepatitis B virus infection.

Comment on this clonotype: The junction does not match germline at one end; this may be a read error. This rearrangement joins TRBV11-1 to TRBJ2-7, with D possibly being TRBD1 (5 bases). Per germline, CDR1 SGHAT and CDR2 FQDESV (reference sequence). This CDR3 has 15 amino acids. The CDR3 region has the DNA TGTGCAAGCAGCTGGGGCGAGACGAGGACCTACGAGCAGTACTTC. Encoded protein: CASSWGETRTYEQYF.

Remarks on this clonotype: The junction shows a germline mismatch at one end, possibly a read error. V and J are TRBV29-1 and TRBJ1-1; D unclear. The V gene's germline CDR1 is SQVTM and CDR2 ANQGSEA. The CDR3 consists of 13 residues. The CDR3 spells CSVAVHPNTEAYF. The CDR3 DNA reads as TGCAGCGTTGCCGTGCACCCGAACACTGAAGCTTACTTT.

Comments on this clonotype: A much larger clone differs by one base, so this may be a read error. The chain couples TRBV5-1 to TRBJ2-3; 11 bases fit TRBD2. Germline V CDR1 and CDR2: SGHRS, YFSETQ. The CDR3 is 15 residues long. The CDR3 DNA is TGCGCCAGCAGCTTATCGACTAGCGGGACAGATACGCATTATTTT. It encodes CASSLSTSGTDTHYF.

Turning to this clonotype: At one end, the junction sequence differs from germline, possibly due to a read error. The V and J genes are TRBV24-1 and TRBJ1-1; 7 positions match TRBD1. Germline V lookup: CDR1 KGHDR, CDR2 SFDVKD. The CDR3 length is 14 residues. This chain's CDR3 is CATSSETGSTEASF. As DNA, the CDR3 is TGTGCCACCAGTTCCGAGACAGGGAGCACTGAAGCTTCCTTT.

Concerning this clonotype itself: An end of the junction differs from the germline gene, which may be a read error. The chain joins TRBV7-9 to TRBJ2-6, with D perhaps matching TRBD2 (6 bases). The CDR3 is made up of 17 amino acids. Germline values: CDR1 SEHNR, CDR2 FQNEAQ (reference sequence). The CDR3 loop reads CASGSSGISSGANVLSF. The CDR3 DNA reads TGTGCCAGCGGTAGTAGCGGAATTAGCTCTGGAGCCAACGTCCTGAGTTTC.

On this clonotype itself: Because the CDR3 is missing its conserved closing phenylalanine or tryptophan, this is likely a read error. CDR3 sequence (DNA): TGCGCCAGCAACCAAGATCCCTCGACTGGCTCCCAGTTCTCC. The encoded protein is CASNQDPSTGSQFS. The rearrangement links TRBV4-3 to TRBJ2-1; D gene unclear. The CDR3 totals 14 residues. Looked up from germline, CDR1 is LGHNA and CDR2 is YSLEER.

As concerns this clonotype: The missing conserved phenylalanine or tryptophan at the end of this CDR3 makes a read error likely. The CDR3 spells CASNLQTAGVNILTI. CDR3 nucleotides: TGTGCCAGCAATCTACAGACCGCTGGGGTCAACATCCTGACTATC. The J gene is TRBJ2-6, the V gene TRBV12-3 or TRBV12-4; D is unclear. CDR3 length: 15 amino acids.

Turning to this clonotype: One junction end disagrees with the germline gene, perhaps due to a read error. The V call is TRBV6-5, the J call TRBJ2-7, with D possibly being TRBD1 (6 bases). The germline V gene encodes CDR1 MNHEY and CDR2 SVGAGI. There are 15 residues in the CDR3. DNA for the CDR3: TGTGCCGGCAGCTACAAGGACAGCGGCTCCTACGAGCAGTACTTC. This codes for CAGSYKDSGSYEQYF.

On this clonotype itself: One junction end disagrees with the germline gene, perhaps due to a read error. V gene TRBV6-5 combines with J gene TRBJ2-7; D is ambiguous. The CDR3 has 15 amino acids. Germline V gives CDR1 MNHEY, CDR2 SVGAGI. Here the CDR3 reads CASRYKGSSSYKQYF. The CDR3 bases are TGTGCCAGCAGATACAAGGGCAGCAGCTCCTACAAGCAGTACTTC.

On this clonotype: One end of the junction fails to match germline, which may point to a read error. This rearrangement joins TRBV11-2 to TRBJ1-1; D perhaps matches TRBD1 (6 bases). CDR3 length: 20 residues. Germline V CDR1 and CDR2: SGHAT, FQNNGV. CDR3 sequence: CANSARDKGHKRWSNTEAFF. CDR3 DNA sequence: TGTGCCAACAGCGCTCGGGACAAGGGGCACAAGAGGTGGAGTAACACTGAAGCTTTCTTT.

Points on this clonotype: This may be a read error, as it is one base from a much larger clone. The chain recombines TRBV4-1 with TRBJ2-3; D unresolved. Germline V gene sequence: CDR1 MGHRA, CDR2 YSYEKL. This CDR3 has 14 residues. The CDR3 protein is CVSSQTIGTDTQYF. The CDR3 region has the DNA TGCGTCAGCAGCCAGACAATCGGAACAGATACGCAGTATTTT.

In the case of this clonotype: This likely comes from a read error, as the CDR3 has no conserved phenylalanine or tryptophan at its end. The DNA is left out, because the CDR3 cannot be placed on it with certainty; the CDR3 is given as TCRdb lists it. The chain employs TRBV11-2 and TRBJ2-1. The CDR3 length is 14 residues, termini included. Germline assignment: CDR1 SGHAT and CDR2 FQNNGV. CDR3 region: CASSTNSRYRELFI.

This clonotype has ten or more counts. The V gene is TRBV20-1, the J gene TRBJ1-2, with TRBD1 matching over 7 bases. Germline V gene sequence: CDR1 DFQATT, CDR2 SNEGSKA (reference sequence). CDR3 length: 12 amino acids. V was clipped by 7 bases and J by 3 bases; unmatched bases: 5. CDR3 sequence: CSVNRGYYGYTF. The CDR3 DNA follows: TGCAGTGTCAACAGGGGTTACTATGGCTACACCTTC.

This chain joins TRBV7-8 and TRBJ1-5; weak D call: TRBD1 (6 bases). There are 14 residues in the CDR3. Germline V gives CDR1 SGHVS, CDR2 FQNEAQ. V was pared by 7 bases and J by 6 bases, with 16 bases between. The CDR3 loop reads CASILSQGTQPQHF. For the CDR3, the DNA is TGTGCCAGCATCTTGTCACAGGGCACTCAGCCCCAGCATTTT.

About this clonotype itself: No conserved phenylalanine or tryptophan ends this CDR3, so it is likely a read error. No DNA is shown, since the ends of the CDR3 on it are uncertain; the CDR3 is the one TCRdb lists. The chain employs TRBV4-3 and TRBJ2-1; the D segment call TRBD2 is taken from the table without a DNA check. From germline, CDR1 is LGHNA and CDR2 YSLEER. The CDR3 spans 16 residues, counting both ends. This chain's CDR3 is CASSQDAGSSYNERFL.

On this clonotype: Mismatch with germline at one junction end may stem from a read error. This chain joins TRBV12-3 or TRBV12-4 and TRBJ2-3; D unresolved. The CDR3 is 15 amino acids. The CDR3 DNA reads as TGTGTCAGCAGTTTTCCCCTTCCTACCACAGATACGCAGTATTTT. Protein: CVSSFPLPTTDTQYF.

With regard to this clonotype: A much larger clone differs by one base, so this may be a read error. Lacking the conserved final phenylalanine or tryptophan, this CDR3 likely reflects a read error. The chain carries TRBV11-2 and TRBJ1-6, with unresolved D. The CDR3 covers 13 residues. Germline assignment: CDR1 SGHAT and CDR2 FQNNGV. With 0 bases removed from V and 8 bases from J, the gap between germline ends came to 5 bases. The CDR3 sequence: CASSLDPDSPLHI. CDR3 nucleotides: TGTGCCAGCAGCTTAGATCCTGATTCACCCCTCCACATT.

This clonotype occurred once. The chain uses TRBV29-1 and TRBJ1-4; TRBD1 is a possible D gene (5 bases). The CDR3 totals 13 residues. Per germline, CDR1 SQVTM and CDR2 ANQGSEA. V lost 7 bases and J lost 6, with 15 bases in between. The CDR3 DNA reads TGCAGCGATGGGATATGGGGCGATGAAAAACTGTTTTTT. This encodes CSDGIWGDEKLFF.

As to this clonotype: The junction differs from germline at one of its ends, possibly a read error. The CDR3 loop reads CANSLVGMREGSDIQYF. The CDR3 DNA reads TGTGCCAACAGCTTGGTAGGTATGAGGGAGGGGTCGGACATTCAGTACTTC. The chain employs TRBV5-5 and TRBJ2-4, with 7 bases matching TRBD2. Per the germline V gene, CDR1 is SGHKS and CDR2 is YYEKEE (reference sequence). The CDR3 is 17 residues long.

Details on this clonotype: A read error may explain this, as a much larger clone is one base away. The chain employs TRBV11-1 and TRBJ2-6; tentative D call: TRBD2 (5 bases). The V gene's germline CDR1 is SGHAT and CDR2 FQDESV (reference sequence). Trimming cost V 5 bases and J 2 bases, with 10 bases left between them. There are 15 residues in the CDR3. CDR3 residues: CASSPSGTGANVLTF. CDR3 nucleotides: TGTGCCAGCAGCCCCTCGGGGACTGGGGCCAACGTCCTGACTTTC.

Details on this clonotype: This may arise from a read error, as a much more abundant clone is one base away. This chain uses TRBV11-2 with TRBJ2-1, with D possibly being TRBD2 (5 bases). Germline values: CDR1 SGHAT, CDR2 FQNNGV. The CDR3 length is 13 residues. CDR3 sequence: CASSSGLYNEQVF. The CDR3 DNA sequence: TGTGCCAGCAGCTCCGGACTGTACAATGAGCAGGTCTTC.

This clonotype came up a few times. A much larger clone lies a single base off, so this may be a read error. This chain links TRBV11-2 with TRBJ2-2; 9 positions match TRBD2. The CDR3 covers 16 residues. CDR1 SGHAT and CDR2 FQNNGV come from the germline V gene. V lost 6 bases, J lost 2 bases, and 7 bases stayed unmatched. CDR3 sequence (DNA): TGTGCCAGCAGTTGTCGACTAGCGGAAAACACCGGGGAGCTGTTTTTT. This codes for CASSCRLAENTGELFF.

V is TRBV10-3 and J is TRBJ2-5; D unclear. Trimming left V 0 bases short and J 11 bases short, with 19 bases between. This CDR3 region has 15 residues. Per the germline V gene, CDR1 is ENHRY and CDR2 is SYGVKD. The CDR3 here is CAISESATRRESQYF. As DNA, the CDR3 is TGTGCCATCAGTGAGTCGGCTACCAGACGAGAGTCTCAGTACTTC.